Reported below is one T cell receptor beta chain. Antigen specificity is unknown. Approximately 2.2 micrograms of genomic DNA, which was extracted from cryopreserved PBMCs, served as the material used for the TCR beta libraries. These data originate in a study of cytotoxic CD8 clonotypes in ibrutinib-treated CLL. On the study more broadly: Response samples were taken after a median about 12 months of treatment, range 6 to 36.

General study points: Clonality was higher at ibrutinib response and returned toward baseline at progression.

The length of the CDR3 is 12 residues. Trimming shortened V by 6 bases and J by 4 bases, and 9 bases separated the two germline ends. Germline V gives CDR1 KGHSH, CDR2 LQKENI. Produced via immunoSEQ multiplex PCR; TCRdb's table is partial and in-frame only. The sample contains some 160,000 clones, around 84% of which appear only once. The sequence was obtained from a human donor with chronic lymphocytic leukemia. The sample was PBMCs, taken after 12 months of ibrutinib treatment. The V call is TRBV18, the J call TRBJ2-5; D uncertain. CDR3 in DNA: TGTGCCAGCTCCTCGAAAGGAGAGACCCAGTACTTC. This encodes CASSSKGETQYF.